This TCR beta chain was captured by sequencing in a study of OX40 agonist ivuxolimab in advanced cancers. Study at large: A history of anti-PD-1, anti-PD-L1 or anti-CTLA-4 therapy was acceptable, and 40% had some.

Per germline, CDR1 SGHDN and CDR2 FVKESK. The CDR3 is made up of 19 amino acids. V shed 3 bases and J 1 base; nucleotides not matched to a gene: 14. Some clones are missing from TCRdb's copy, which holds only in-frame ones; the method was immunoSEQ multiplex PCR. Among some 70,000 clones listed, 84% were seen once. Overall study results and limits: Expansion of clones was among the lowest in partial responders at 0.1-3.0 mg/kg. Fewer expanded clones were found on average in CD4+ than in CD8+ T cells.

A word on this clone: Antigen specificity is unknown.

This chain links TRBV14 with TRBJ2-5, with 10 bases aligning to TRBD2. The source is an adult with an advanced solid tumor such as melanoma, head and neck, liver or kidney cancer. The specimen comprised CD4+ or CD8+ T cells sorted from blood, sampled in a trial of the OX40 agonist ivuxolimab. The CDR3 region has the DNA TGTGCCAGCAGCCAGAGGGGTAAAGGACTAGCGGAATTCCAAGAGACCCAGTACTTC. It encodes CASSQRGKGLAEFQETQYF.